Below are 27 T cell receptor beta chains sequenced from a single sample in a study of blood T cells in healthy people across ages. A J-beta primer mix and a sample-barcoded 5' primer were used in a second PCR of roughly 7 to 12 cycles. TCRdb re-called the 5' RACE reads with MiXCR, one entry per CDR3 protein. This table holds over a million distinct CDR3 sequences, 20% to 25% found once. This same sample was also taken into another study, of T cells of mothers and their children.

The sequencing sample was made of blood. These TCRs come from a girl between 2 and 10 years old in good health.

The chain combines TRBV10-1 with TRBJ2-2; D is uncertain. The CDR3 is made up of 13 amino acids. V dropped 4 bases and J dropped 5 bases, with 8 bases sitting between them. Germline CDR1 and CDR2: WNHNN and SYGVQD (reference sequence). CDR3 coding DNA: TGCGCCAGCAGTGGATCGACAACCGGGGAGCTGTTTTTT. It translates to CASSGSTTGELFF.

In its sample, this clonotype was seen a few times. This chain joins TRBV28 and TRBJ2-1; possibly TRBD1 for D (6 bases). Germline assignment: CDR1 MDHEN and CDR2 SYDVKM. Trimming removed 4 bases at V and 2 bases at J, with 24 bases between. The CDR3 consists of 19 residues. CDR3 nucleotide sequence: TGTGCCAGCAGTTGGGGGAAAGAAGGACAGCGCCGGACCTACAATGAGCAGTTCTTC. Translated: CASSWGKEGQRRTYNEQFF.

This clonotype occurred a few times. CDR3 bases: TGCGCCAGCAGCCAAGATTGGGTTTTCGGTAAGGAGCAGTTCTTC. Translating it yields CASSQDWVFGKEQFF. The chain is built from TRBV4-3 and TRBJ2-5; D remains ambiguous. The J call may be incorrect, as the DNA end agrees better with TRBJ2-1. The CDR3 extends over 15 amino acids. The V gene's germline CDR1 is LGHNA and CDR2 YSLEER.

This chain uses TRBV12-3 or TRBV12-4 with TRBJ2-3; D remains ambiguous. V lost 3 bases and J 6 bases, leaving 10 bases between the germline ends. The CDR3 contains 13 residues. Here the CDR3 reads CASSLIASDTQYF. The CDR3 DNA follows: TGTGCCAGCAGTTTGATTGCGAGTGATACGCAGTATTTT.

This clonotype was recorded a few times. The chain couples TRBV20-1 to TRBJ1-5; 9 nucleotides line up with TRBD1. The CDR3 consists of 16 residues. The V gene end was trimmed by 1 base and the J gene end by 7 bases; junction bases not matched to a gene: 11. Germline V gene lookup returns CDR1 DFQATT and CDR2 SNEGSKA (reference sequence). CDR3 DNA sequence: TGCAGTGCTAGAGCTGGAACAGGGGGCGCAGGGCAGCCCCAGCATTTT. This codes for CSARAGTGGAGQPQHF.

The CDR3 here is CASSLDLWDTEQFF. The CDR3 DNA reads as TGTGCCAGCAGCTTAGATCTATGGGACACCGAGCAGTTCTTC. The chain joins TRBV11-2 to TRBJ2-5, with a tentative D call TRBD1 (6 bases). The better agreement between TRBJ2-1 and the DNA end casts doubt on the J call. Germline V gene sequence: CDR1 SGHAT, CDR2 FQNNGV. This CDR3 spans 14 amino acids.

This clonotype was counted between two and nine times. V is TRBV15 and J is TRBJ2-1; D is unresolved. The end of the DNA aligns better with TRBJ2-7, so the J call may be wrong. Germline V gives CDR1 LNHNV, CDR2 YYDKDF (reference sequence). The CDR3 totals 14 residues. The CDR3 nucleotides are TGTGCCACCAGCAGAGGGGTCAGTACCTACGAGCAGTACTTC. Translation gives CATSRGVSTYEQYF.

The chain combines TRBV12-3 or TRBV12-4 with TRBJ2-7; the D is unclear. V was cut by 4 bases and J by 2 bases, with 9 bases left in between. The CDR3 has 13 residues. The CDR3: CASSSRVTYEQYF. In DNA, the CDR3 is TGTGCCAGCAGTTCCCGGGTTACCTACGAGCAGTACTTC.

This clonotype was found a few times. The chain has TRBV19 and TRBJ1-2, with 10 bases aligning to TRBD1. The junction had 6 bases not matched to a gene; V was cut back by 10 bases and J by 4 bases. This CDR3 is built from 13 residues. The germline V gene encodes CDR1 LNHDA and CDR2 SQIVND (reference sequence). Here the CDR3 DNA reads TGTGCCACCAGCGGACAGGGGGGCTATGGCTACACCTTC. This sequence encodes CATSGQGGYGYTF.

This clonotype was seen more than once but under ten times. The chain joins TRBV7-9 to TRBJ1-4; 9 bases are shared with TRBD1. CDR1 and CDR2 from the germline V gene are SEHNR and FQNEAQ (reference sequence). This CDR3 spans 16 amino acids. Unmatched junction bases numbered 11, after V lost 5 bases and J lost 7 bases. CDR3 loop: CASSGGPGQGFEKLFF. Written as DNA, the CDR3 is TGTGCCAGCAGCGGGGGGCCGGGACAGGGCTTTGAAAAACTGTTTTTT.

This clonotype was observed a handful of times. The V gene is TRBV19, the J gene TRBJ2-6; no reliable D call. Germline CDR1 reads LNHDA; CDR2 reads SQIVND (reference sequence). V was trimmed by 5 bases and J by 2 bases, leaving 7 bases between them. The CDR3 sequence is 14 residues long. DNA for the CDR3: TGTGCCAGTAGTGGACGCGCTGGGGCCAACGTCCTGACTTTC. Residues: CASSGRAGANVLTF.

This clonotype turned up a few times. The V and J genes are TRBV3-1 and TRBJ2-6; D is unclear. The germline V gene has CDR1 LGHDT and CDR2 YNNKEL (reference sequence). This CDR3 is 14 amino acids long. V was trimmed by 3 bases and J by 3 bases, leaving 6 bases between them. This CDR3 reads CASSQEFGANVLTF. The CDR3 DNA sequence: TGTGCCAGCAGCCAGGAGTTTGGGGCCAACGTCCTGACTTTC. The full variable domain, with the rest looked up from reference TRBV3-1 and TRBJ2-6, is DTAVSQTPKYLVTQMGNDKSIKCEQNLGHDTMYWYKQDSKKFLKIMFSYNNKELIINETVPNRFSPKSPDKAHLNLHINSLELGDSAVYFCASSQEFGANVLTFGAGSRLTVL.

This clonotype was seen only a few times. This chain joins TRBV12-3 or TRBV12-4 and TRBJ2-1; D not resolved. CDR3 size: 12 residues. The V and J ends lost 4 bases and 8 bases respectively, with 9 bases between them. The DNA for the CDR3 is TGTGCCAGCAGTTCCCCGGGCCATGAGCAGTTCTTC. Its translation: CASSSPGHEQFF.

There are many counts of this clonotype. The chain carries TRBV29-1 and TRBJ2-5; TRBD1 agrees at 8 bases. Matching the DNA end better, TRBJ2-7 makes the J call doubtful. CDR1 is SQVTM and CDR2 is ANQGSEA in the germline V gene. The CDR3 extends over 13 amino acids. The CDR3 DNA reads TGCAGCGTGTCGGGGACAGGTTCCTACGAGCAGTACTTC. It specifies CSVSGTGSYEQYF.

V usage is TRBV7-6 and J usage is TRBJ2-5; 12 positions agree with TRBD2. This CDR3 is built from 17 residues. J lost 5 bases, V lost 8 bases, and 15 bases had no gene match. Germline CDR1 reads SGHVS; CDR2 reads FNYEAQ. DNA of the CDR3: TGTGCCAGCCCTCCGCCAGAACTAGCGGGGGGACAGGAGACCCAGTACTTC. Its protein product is CASPPPELAGGQETQYF.

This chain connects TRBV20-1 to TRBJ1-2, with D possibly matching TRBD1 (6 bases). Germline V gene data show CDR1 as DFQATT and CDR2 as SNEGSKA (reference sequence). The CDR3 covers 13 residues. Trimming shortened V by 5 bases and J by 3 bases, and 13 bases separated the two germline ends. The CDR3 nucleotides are TGCAGTGCTGATAATCCAGGGGACTATGGCTACACCTTC. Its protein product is CSADNPGDYGYTF.

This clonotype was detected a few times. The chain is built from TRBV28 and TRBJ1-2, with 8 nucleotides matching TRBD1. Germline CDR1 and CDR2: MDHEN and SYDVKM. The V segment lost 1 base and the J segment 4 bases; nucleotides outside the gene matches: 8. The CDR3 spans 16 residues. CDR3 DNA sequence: TGTGCCAGCAGTTTATCCTGGGACAGGAGTCTCTATGGCTACACCTTC. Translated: CASSLSWDRSLYGYTF.

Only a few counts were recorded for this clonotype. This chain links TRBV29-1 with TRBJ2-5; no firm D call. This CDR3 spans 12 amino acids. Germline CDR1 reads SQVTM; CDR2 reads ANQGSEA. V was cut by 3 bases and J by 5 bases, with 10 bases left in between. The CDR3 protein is CSVEWVRETQYF. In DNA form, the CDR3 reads TGCAGCGTTGAGTGGGTACGGGAGACCCAGTACTTC.

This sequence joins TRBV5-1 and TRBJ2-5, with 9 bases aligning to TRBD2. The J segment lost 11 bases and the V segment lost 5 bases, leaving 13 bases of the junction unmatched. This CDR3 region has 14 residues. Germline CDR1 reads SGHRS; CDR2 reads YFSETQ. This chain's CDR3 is CASRVAGGPGEQYF. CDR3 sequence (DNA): TGCGCCAGCAGGGTTGCGGGAGGGCCGGGTGAGCAGTACTTC.

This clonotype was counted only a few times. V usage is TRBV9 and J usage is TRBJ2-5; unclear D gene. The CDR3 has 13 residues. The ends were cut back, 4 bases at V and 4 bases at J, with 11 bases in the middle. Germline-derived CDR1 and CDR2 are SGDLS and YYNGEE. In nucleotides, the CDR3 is TGTGCCAGCAGCCCCAGACACGGAGAGACCCAGTACTTC. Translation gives CASSPRHGETQYF.

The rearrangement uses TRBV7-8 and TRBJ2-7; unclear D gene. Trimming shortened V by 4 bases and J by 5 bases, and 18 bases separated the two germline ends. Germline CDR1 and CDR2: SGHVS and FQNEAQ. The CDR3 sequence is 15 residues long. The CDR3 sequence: CASSSPHMRGDEQYF. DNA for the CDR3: TGTGCCAGCAGCTCGCCCCACATGAGAGGAGACGAGCAGTACTTC.

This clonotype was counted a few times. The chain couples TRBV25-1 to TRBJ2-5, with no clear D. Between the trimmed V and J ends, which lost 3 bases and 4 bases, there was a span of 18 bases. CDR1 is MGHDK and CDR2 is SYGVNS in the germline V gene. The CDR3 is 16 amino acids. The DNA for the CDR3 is TGTGCCAGCAGTGACCCAAGAAATAGACTCCCAGAGACCCAGTACTTC. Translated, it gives CASSDPRNRLPETQYF.

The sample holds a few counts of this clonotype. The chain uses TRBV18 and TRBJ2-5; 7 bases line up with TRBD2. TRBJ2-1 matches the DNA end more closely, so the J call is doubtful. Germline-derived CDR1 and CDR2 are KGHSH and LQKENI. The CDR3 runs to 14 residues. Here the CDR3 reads CASSPETSLVRQFF. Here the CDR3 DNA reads TGTGCCAGCTCACCAGAGACTAGCCTGGTGCGGCAGTTCTTC.

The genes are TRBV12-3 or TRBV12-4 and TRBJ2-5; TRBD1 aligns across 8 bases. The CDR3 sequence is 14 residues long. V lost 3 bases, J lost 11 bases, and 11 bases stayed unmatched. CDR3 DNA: TGTGCCAGCAGTTTGACTCAGGGGGCAAGTGAGCAGTACTTC. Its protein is CASSLTQGASEQYF.

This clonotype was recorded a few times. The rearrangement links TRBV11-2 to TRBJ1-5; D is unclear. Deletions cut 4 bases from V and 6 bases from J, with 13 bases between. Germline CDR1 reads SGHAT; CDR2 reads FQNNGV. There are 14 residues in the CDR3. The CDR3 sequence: CASSSNVVSQPQHF. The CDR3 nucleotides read TGTGCCAGCAGCTCAAACGTAGTTTCTCAGCCCCAGCATTTT.

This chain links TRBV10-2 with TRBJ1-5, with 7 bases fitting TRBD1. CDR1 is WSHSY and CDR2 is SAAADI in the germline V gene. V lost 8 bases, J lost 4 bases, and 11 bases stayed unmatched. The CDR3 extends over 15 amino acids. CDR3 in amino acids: CASGQETGINQPQHF. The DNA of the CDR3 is TGCGCCAGCGGTCAAGAGACAGGGATTAATCAGCCCCAGCATTTT.

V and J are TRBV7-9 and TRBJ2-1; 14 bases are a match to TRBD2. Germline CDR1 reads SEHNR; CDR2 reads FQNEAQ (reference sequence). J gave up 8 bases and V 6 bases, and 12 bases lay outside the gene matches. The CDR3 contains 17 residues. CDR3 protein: CASSLSGTSGSRHEQFF. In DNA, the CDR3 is TGTGCCAGCAGTCTCTCCGGGACTAGCGGGAGCAGGCATGAGCAGTTCTTC.